Listed below are T cell receptor beta chains from one sample, sequenced in a study of technical replicates of blood from four donors. Generated by immunoSEQ multiplex PCR, the TCRdb table keeps only in-frame clones and is missing some. This table holds fewer than 90,000 clones, 93% found once. Sequencing was done on a sample of T cells isolated from PBMCs. These receptors all come from a human donor in good health. CDR3s include the opening cysteine and the closing phenylalanine or tryptophan. D genes are given only for firm matches. The size field is filled for only some rows; it gives once, few, many or a size class.

clone_size	j_call	d_call	v_call	cdr3_length	cdr3_nt	cdr3_aa
-	TRBJ2-3	-	TRBV7-9	16	TGTGCCAGCAGCTTAGGGGGCCCTCGGGGCACAGATACGCAGTATTTT	CASSLGGPRGTDTQYF
-	TRBJ2-5	TRBD1	TRBV10-3	17	TGTGCCATCAGTAAAGGTCGGGACAGGACACTGAAAGAGACCCAGTACTTC	CAISKGRDRTLKETQYF
-	TRBJ1-4	-	TRBV27	16	TGTGCCAGCAGTTTATCCATCGGGTTGACTAATGAAAAACTGTTTTTT	CASSLSIGLTNEKLFF
-	TRBJ2-7	-	TRBV6-6	12	TGTGCCATCCTGGAGAAGAACTACGAGCAGTACTTC	CAILEKNYEQYF
-	TRBJ1-3	-	TRBV6-1	15	TGTGCCAGCAGTGAACTTGCAGGCTCTGGAAACACCATATATTTT	CASSELAGSGNTIYF
-	TRBJ1-1	TRBD1	TRBV14	16	TGTGCCAGCAGCCCCGAAACAGGGGCAAGGGGTACTGAAGCTTTCTTT	CASSPETGARGTEAFF
-	TRBJ1-5	-	TRBV7-8	15	TGTGCCAGCAGCGCCACAAGCGCGAGCAATCAGCCCCAGCATTTT	CASSATSASNQPQHF
-	TRBJ2-2	-	TRBV6-5	15	TGTGCCAGCAGTTACTCGACGGGGTTCTCCGGGGAGCTGTTTTTT	CASSYSTGFSGELFF
few	TRBJ2-2	TRBD2	TRBV2	16	TGTGCCAGCAGTGAGACTAGCGGGAGGGCCGCCGGGGAGCTGTTTTTT	CASSETSGRAAGELFF
-	TRBJ2-7	TRBD1	TRBV6-5	16	TGTGCCAGCAGTTACCCCGACGGGACAGGGCTCCACGAGCAGTACTTC	CASSYPDGTGLHEQYF
few	TRBJ1-1	TRBD1	TRBV27	14	TGTGCCAGCAGTTTTGGGACAGAGAACACTGAAGCTTTCTTT	CASSFGTENTEAFF
-	TRBJ2-5	-	TRBV5-4	13	TGTGCCAGCAGCTTGCTCCCCGGGGAGACCCAGTACTTC	CASSLLPGETQYF
-	TRBJ1-2	-	TRBV7-3	17	TGTGCCAGCAGCCAATTCGGCCGAGGGGGGACTAGCTATGGCTACACCTTC	CASSQFGRGGTSYGYTF
-	TRBJ1-2	-	TRBV11-2	13	TGTGCCAGCAGTTCGTTGACAGCATATGGCTACACCTTC	CASSSLTAYGYTF
-	TRBJ1-1	-	TRBV28	15	TGTGCCAGCAGTGGTAGGGGGAGGGGGAACACTGAAGCTTTCTTT	CASSGRGRGNTEAFF
-	TRBJ2-6	TRBD1	TRBV6-6	15	TGTGCCAGCAGATTTACAGGGGTCGGGGCCAACGTCCTGACTTTC	CASRFTGVGANVLTF
-	TRBJ2-5	-	TRBV5-1	13	TGCGCCAGCAGCTTGGGTGAGCGAGAGACCCAGTACTTC	CASSLGERETQYF
-	TRBJ2-7	-	TRBV6-5	16	TGTGCCAGCAGTTACTATTCGCGGCAAAAAGGATACGAGCAGTACTTC	CASSYYSRQKGYEQYF
-	TRBJ2-4	-	TRBV6-5	15	TGTGCCAGCAGTACTAGGGAGACAGCGGGAAACATTCAGTACTTC	CASSTRETAGNIQYF
-	TRBJ2-3	-	TRBV7-3	12	TGTGCCAGCAGCTCGGGAGAAGATACGCAGTATTTT	CASSSGEDTQYF
once	TRBJ2-5	-	TRBV10-3	11	TGTGCCATCAGGACAGGAGAGACCCAGTACTTC	CAIRTGETQYF
-	TRBJ1-1	TRBD1	TRBV28	19	TGTGCCAGCAGTTTATCCCCAACCACAGGGGGTAGGATGAACACTGAAGCTTTCTTT	CASSLSPTTGGRMNTEAFF
-	TRBJ2-3	-	TRBV4-1	18	TGCGCCAGCAGCGACGCCCGGACACCCGATAGAGACACAGATACGCAGTATTTT	CASSDARTPDRDTDTQYF
-	TRBJ2-1	-	TRBV29-1	14	TGCAGCGCCTCCGGGGAGAGCTCCTACAATGAGCAGTTCTTC	CSASGESSYNEQFF
-	TRBJ2-2	-	TRBV6-1	15	TGTGCCAGCAGTGAATATATTGTGGGGCCCGGGGAGCTGTTTTTT	CASSEYIVGPGELFF
-	TRBJ1-2	TRBD1	TRBV4-1	15	TGCGCCAGCAGCCCCGGACAGGAACCTAACTATGGCTACACCTTC	CASSPGQEPNYGYTF
once	TRBJ2-7	-	TRBV28	13	TGTGCCAGCAGCCGACAACAGGGTTCCGAGCAGTACTTC	CASSRQQGSEQYF
-	TRBJ2-5	-	TRBV19	15	TGTGCCAGTAGTATGTCCAGGGGACAACAAGAGACCCAGTACTTC	CASSMSRGQQETQYF
-	TRBJ1-2	-	TRBV7-9	13	TGTGCCAGCAGCGTAATCCCAAAGTCGGGTAACACCTTC	CASSVIPKSGNTF
-	TRBJ2-7	TRBD2	TRBV7-8	17	TGTGCCAGCAGCTTAACGGTTCTGCCTAGCGGACCCTACGAGCAGTACTTC	CASSLTVLPSGPYEQYF
-	TRBJ2-3	TRBD1	TRBV4-1	17	TGCGCCAGCAGCCAAGATCGGGACAGGGTAAGCACAGATACGCAGTATTTT	CASSQDRDRVSTDTQYF
-	TRBJ2-1	-	TRBV10-2	16	TGCGCCAGCAGTGACAGAGTGGGGGGGCGGTACAATGAGCAGTTCTTC	CASSDRVGGRYNEQFF
-	TRBJ2-7	-	TRBV28	12	TGTGCCAGCAGTTTTTACAGCTACGAGCAGTACTTC	CASSFYSYEQYF
-	TRBJ2-7	TRBD1	TRBV13	14	TGTGCCAGCAGCTCCGGACAGGGGCATGCCGAGCAGTACTTC	CASSSGQGHAEQYF
-	TRBJ2-1	TRBD2	TRBV18	13	TGTGCCAGCTCCCTTGGACTAGCGGGGTTTTGGTTCTTC	CASSLGLAGFWFF
-	TRBJ2-7	TRBD1	TRBV6-6	13	TGTGCCAGCGCCGGACAGGGAGGCTACGAGCAGTACTTC	CASAGQGGYEQYF
-	TRBJ1-3	-	TRBV7-9	16	TGTGCCAGCAGCTTGCTTCTACCGCCCTCTGGAAACACCATATATTTT	CASSLLLPPSGNTIYF
-	TRBJ2-1	TRBD2	TRBV7-6	16	TGTGCCAGCAGCTCCCCTAGCGGGGGCTCCTACAATGAGCAGTTCTTC	CASSSPSGGSYNEQFF
-	TRBJ2-7	-	TRBV5-1	14	TGCGCCAGCAGCCGAACAGGGACCGTTACTGAGCAGTACTTC	CASSRTGTVTEQYF
-	TRBJ1-6	-	TRBV10-3	15	TGTGCCATCAGTGATCCGAGACAGCCTAATTCACCCCTCCACTTT	CAISDPRQPNSPLHF
-	TRBJ1-3	TRBD1	TRBV7-9	14	TGTGCCAGCATGACAGGGGCGGTTGGAAACACCATATATTTT	CASMTGAVGNTIYF
-	TRBJ1-1	-	TRBV7-9	14	TGTGCCAGCAGCTTACTGGCGGGGGCGACTGAAGCTTTCTTT	CASSLLAGATEAFF
-	TRBJ1-5	-	TRBV6-6	16	TGTGCCAGCAGTTACTCGACCCGGGGAAGAAATCAGCCCCAGCATTTT	CASSYSTRGRNQPQHF
-	TRBJ1-2	TRBD1	TRBV7-9	13	TGTGCCAGCAGCCACACAGGGGGCGATGGCTACACCTTC	CASSHTGGDGYTF
-	TRBJ1-1	-	TRBV19	14	TGTGCCAGTCTTACCCGGCAGGGTTGGCCCGAAGCTTTCTTT	CASLTRQGWPEAFF
-	TRBJ2-7	TRBD1	TRBV7-3	14	TGTGCCAGCTCACGGGGACAGGGGGAGTACGAGCAGTACTTC	CASSRGQGEYEQYF
-	TRBJ1-1	TRBD1	TRBV14	15	TGTGCCAGCAGCCTCCTCGAGGGGGCTATCACTGAAGCTTTCTTT	CASSLLEGAITEAFF
-	TRBJ2-1	-	TRBV7-9	15	TGTGCCAGCAGCTTACCCCTCGGGGGTTATAATGAGCAGTTCTTC	CASSLPLGGYNEQFF